This T cell receptor (beta chain) was recorded in a study of lymphopenia after photon versus proton radiotherapy. Study findings and constraints: Authors raise, but do not show, better survival with proton therapy. Photon-treated patients lost naive T cells and TCR diversity; proton-treated stayed stable.

Germline CDR1 reads MNHEY; CDR2 reads SMNVEV (reference sequence). Between the trimmed V and J ends, which lost 5 bases and 6 bases, there was a span of 11 bases. The CDR3 covers 14 residues. This clone was observed a few times. Its matching antigen is unknown. Using immunoSEQ multiplex PCR, the repertoire was profiled, and TCRdb retains in-frame clones only, with some absent. The data hold under 20,000 clones, with 90% to 95% observed a single time. Sample: peripheral blood, taken from a patient treated with photon-based radiotherapy. This rearrangement joins TRBV27 to TRBJ1-6; D is perhaps TRBD1 (6 bases). This TCR was recovered from a man in his 60s with pancreatic cancer. CDR3: CASSAQGRNSPLHF. The CDR3 nucleotides read TGTGCCAGCAGTGCACAGGGCCGTAATTCACCCCTCCACTTT.